This T cell receptor (beta chain) emerged from a study of CD8+CD57+ T cells in acquired aplastic anemia (dated by TCRdb to 2017 to 2018). A note on the overall study: Extracted DNA from sorted CD4+ and CD8+ cells averaged around 3.3 ug, ranging from roughly 0.17 to 27.4 ug. CD8+CD57+ expansion was defined as a frequency above the mean frequency observed in healthy subjects. Broader findings and caveats from the paper: Around 30 CD8+ CDR3 sequences were found in both patients and controls but appeared to be highly expressed in patients and within the immunodominant clones of the patients. CD8+ Simpson's diversity did not differ significantly between patients and healthy controls (P=0.060).

Genomic DNA was used as template for profiling of TCR beta VDJ combinations and CDR3 sequences. An Illumina HiSeq 2000 was the platform used for TCR repertoire sequencing. The study's own analysis went as follows. TRBV/TRBJ rearrangement plots, CDR3 size and DJ length profiles, and Simpson's diversity index were used to evaluate the repertoires. The most abundant DNA sequence in the deep sequencing data was taken as the immunodominant clone. CDR3 amino acid sequences were checked for sharing across subjects and were also compared against the VDJdb database and published repertoires. TCRdb cleaned the public reads at Q25 with fastp, built clones with MiXCR and kept in-frame beta chains. Each record represents a unique CDR3 protein, reported with the most common genes and DNA among its rows. The V and J calls, along with clone size, are taken from TCRdb and not from the paper's own processing. This sample comprises fewer than 85,000 distinct CDR3 sequences, under 80% of them detected only once. 70% to 90% of the sample is held by the ten biggest clonotypes.

Patients chosen for sequencing had shown expansion of CD8+CD57+ cells by flow cytometry. All patients had severe acquired aplastic anemia diagnosed by International Study of Aplastic Anemia and Agranulocytosis and Camitta criteria. No patient had received any therapy when blood was sampled. TCR repertoires of sorted CD4+ and CD8+ blood T cells from severe aplastic anemia patients and healthy subjects were deep-sequenced in the study. In the USA, patient enrollment took place under clinicaltrials.gov protocols 00001620, 01623167, 00001397, 00071045, 00081523 and 00961064. Ficoll-Paque density gradient centrifugation was used to isolate peripheral blood mononuclear cells. Before DNA extraction, CD4+ and CD8+ T cells were sorted with FACS or magnetic beads. This clonotype was recorded at least ten times. The antigen it recognizes is unknown. Per-nucleotide qualities are absent, and no much larger clonotype sits a single base away.

This TCR derives from a human donor with aplastic anemia. The source material was sorted CD4+, CD8+, or CD8+CD57+ T cells (not recorded which) from PBMCs.

The CDR3 protein sequence reads: CASSPEQGVYGYTF. The DNA sequence is as follows: TGTGCCAGCAGCCCAGAGCAGGGTGTTTATGGCTACACCTTC. This chain is built from TRBV2 and TRBJ1-2; the D region possibly corresponds to TRBD1 (5 bases align). Sequences SNHLY (CDR1) and FYNNEI (CDR2) are obtained from the germline V gene. V and J lose 6 bases and 5 bases, and a span of 16 bases separates them. Measured from the cysteine to the phenylalanine, the CDR3 is 14 residues long. Only the CDR3 part of the read is kept: 42 bases, read in frame from the first base.